This T cell receptor beta chain came from a study of radiation and T cells in renal cell carcinoma. Looking at the study overall: Nephrectomy followed 15 Gy stereotactic body radiation by 4 weeks. Study results and limitations: Without pretreatment biopsies, baseline tumor clonotype presence was undetermined.

The CDR3 is 15 amino acids. With 3 bases clipped from V and 2 bases from J, the junction kept 3 bases outside the gene matches. The germline CDR1 and CDR2 sequences are SGDLS and YYNGEE. This clone appeared once. The antigen is undetermined. Profiled with immunoSEQ multiplex PCR; TCRdb holds only in-frame clones, not every one. The table shows 140,000 or so clones, with over 75% occurring only once. Indicated time point: baseline pretreatment blood. Sample treatment: 15 Gy SBRT to primary tumor, nephrectomy 4 weeks later. Serial blood draws occurred at baseline and 2 and 4 weeks post-SBRT. Clear cell pathology was present in this patient's renal cell carcinoma.

This receptor was taken from a woman aged 50 to 60 with renal cell carcinoma. The input for sequencing was blood, taken from a patient whose treatment included radiotherapy and nephrectomy. V is TRBV9 and J is TRBJ2-7; the match to TRBD2 covers 12 bases. CDR3 nucleotides: TGTGCCAGCAGCGCGACTAGCGGGGGCCCCTACGAGCAGTACTTC. As protein: CASSATSGGPYEQYF.